These 24 T cell receptor beta chains were sequenced from one sample in a study of post-analysis software for immune sequencing data. Study-wide points: Included in a set of roughly five TRBV segments more frequent in patients than controls were TRBV5-6, TRBV5-1 and TRBV20-1.

These TCRs' antigens remain unknown. cDNA libraries of TCR beta carried unique molecular identifiers. A single record per CDR3 protein comes from TCRdb applying MiXCR to the PCR reads. The sample shows 650,000 to 900,000 distinct CDR3 sequences, about 43% of them seen only once. The material sequenced was blood. The receptor set was obtained from a girl under 18 with multiple sclerosis.

This clonotype was recorded only once. The chain combines TRBV11-2 with TRBJ1-1; tentatively, D is TRBD1 (6 bases). There are 19 residues in the CDR3. The V gene lost 4 bases and the J gene lost 6 bases, with 30 bases spanning the gap. CDR1 and CDR2 (germline): SGHAT, FQNNGV. CDR3 in amino acids: CASSSLRWTEGALYPEAFF. As DNA, the CDR3 is TGTGCCAGCAGCTCACTGAGATGGACAGAAGGAGCCCTATACCCTGAAGCTTTCTTT. Using reference TRBV11-2 and TRBJ1-1 for the parts outside the CDR3, the full variable domain is EAGVAQSPRYKIIEKRQSVAFWCNPISGHATLYWYQQILGQGPKLLIQFQNNGVVDDSQLPKDRFSAERLKGVDSTLKIQPAKLEDSAVYLCASSSLRWTEGALYPEAFFGQGTRLTVV.

J is TRBJ2-1 and V is TRBV24-1; the D gene is possibly TRBD2 (5 bases). V was trimmed by 5 bases and J by 15 bases, leaving 13 bases between them. The CDR3 runs 11 residues. CDR1 is KGHDR and CDR2 is SFDVKD in the germline V gene. The CDR3 sequence: CATSASGRAFF. As DNA, the CDR3 is TGTGCCACCAGTGCGAGCGGAAGAGCGTTCTTC.

This sequence joins TRBV29-1 and TRBJ2-7; the D gene is possibly TRBD2 (6 bases). Germline CDR1 reads SQVTM; CDR2 reads ANQGSEA. The CDR3 loop spans 12 amino acids. The V end lost 4 bases, the J end lost 1 base, and 8 bases lay between the germline ends. The DNA for the CDR3 is TGCAGCGTTGGGAGGGGATCCTACGAGCAGTACTTC. Translated, it gives CSVGRGSYEQYF.

This sequence joins TRBV20-1 and TRBJ2-6; 7 nucleotides align to TRBD1. Germline lookup yields CDR1 DFQATT and CDR2 SNEGSKA (reference sequence). The CDR3 loop spans 18 amino acids. With V trimmed by 6 bases and J by 0 bases, 14 bases remained unmatched. CDR3 nucleotide sequence: TGCAGTGCACCCCTGGGGGACAGCTTCCTCTCTGGGGCCAACGTCCTGACTTTC. This codes for CSAPLGDSFLSGANVLTF.

The chain is built from TRBV7-3 and TRBJ2-5; D gene unclear. Germline V gene data show CDR1 as SGHTA and CDR2 as FQGTGA. The CDR3 runs to 15 residues. V was clipped by 2 bases and J by 1 base, with 11 bases between them. CDR3 sequence reads: CASSLQNGIQETQYF. The DNA of the CDR3 is TGTGCCAGCAGCTTACAGAACGGTATCCAAGAGACCCAGTACTTC. Variable domain in full (rest from reference TRBV7-3 and TRBJ2-5): GAGVSQTPSNKVTEKGKYVELRCDPISGHTALYWYRQSLGQGPEFLIYFQGTGAADDSGLPNDRFFAVRPEGSVSTLKIQRTERGDSAVYLCASSLQNGIQETQYFGPGTRLLVL.

The V gene is TRBV20-1, the J gene TRBJ2-4, with D maybe TRBD2 (6 bases). CDR1 DFQATT and CDR2 SNEGSKA come from the germline V gene (reference sequence). The CDR3 consists of 15 residues. V was clipped by 6 bases and J by 0 bases, with 15 bases between them. CDR3 nucleotide sequence: TGCAGTGCCGGGAAGCGGGCCTTAGCCAAAAACATTCAGTACTTC. Its translation: CSAGKRALAKNIQYF.

Of note for this clonotype: A junction end diverges from the germline sequence, so it may reflect a read error. The chain uses TRBV9 and TRBJ2-3, with D possibly being TRBD1 (5 bases). The CDR3 consists of 15 residues. Germline loops: CDR1 SGDLS, CDR2 YYNGEE. DNA for the CDR3: TGTGCCGGCAGCGTAGCAGGGCGCGCATCAGATACGCAGTATTTT. Amino acids: CAGSVAGRASDTQYF.

The rearrangement links TRBV18 to TRBJ1-1; 7 bases map to TRBD1. The CDR3 has 16 amino acids. Germline CDR1 KGHSH, CDR2 LQKENI. The junction had 7 bases not matched to a gene; V was cut back by 3 bases and J by 0 bases. The CDR3 sequence: CASSPVAGGMNTEAFF. In nucleotides, the CDR3 is TGTGCCAGCTCACCGGTAGCAGGGGGGATGAACACTGAAGCTTTCTTT.

CDR3: CASSLEVTAGGTNEQFF. The CDR3 DNA reads TGCGCCAGCAGCTTGGAGGTTACAGCGGGAGGCACCAATGAGCAGTTCTTC. The chain has TRBV5-1 and TRBJ2-1, with 9 bases that match TRBD2. The CDR3 sequence is 17 residues long. V was pared by 0 bases and J by 6 bases, with 10 bases of the junction left unmatched. Looked up from germline, CDR1 is SGHRS and CDR2 is YFSETQ.

Written as DNA, the CDR3 is TGCAGTGCTAGAGCGGTGACAGCCCAAGAGACCCAGTACTTC. It codes for CSARAVTAQETQYF. V is TRBV20-1 and J is TRBJ2-5; tentatively, D is TRBD1 (5 bases). The CDR3 spans 14 residues. Trimming took off 1 base at V and 1 base at J, with 10 bases between the two ends. Germline V CDR1 and CDR2: DFQATT, SNEGSKA (reference sequence).

This clonotype showed up just a few times. V is TRBV29-1 and J is TRBJ2-7; 9 bases are a match to TRBD1. The J call may be incorrect, as the DNA end agrees better with TRBJ2-5. There are 15 residues in the CDR3. In germline, CDR1 is SQVTM, CDR2 ANQGSEA. The DNA of the CDR3 is TGCAGCGTGGGGAGGACAGGGGCAAGCTCGGGGACCCAGTACTTC. Translating it yields CSVGRTGASSGTQYF.

The V gene is TRBV7-2, the J gene TRBJ2-1; 11 nucleotides agree with TRBD2. This CDR3 is built from 18 residues. Germline CDR1 is SGHTA and CDR2 is FQGNSA. V dropped 3 bases and J dropped 8; count of bases not matched to a gene: 15. This chain's CDR3 is CASSFLAGGTTRRDEQFF. In DNA form, the CDR3 reads TGTGCCAGCAGCTTTTTAGCGGGAGGGACCACTAGAAGGGATGAGCAGTTCTTC.

The rearrangement uses TRBV7-9 and TRBJ2-1, with 7 bases matching TRBD2. J gave up 3 bases and V 3 bases, and 8 bases lay outside the gene matches. This CDR3 has 16 residues. Germline CDR1 is SEHNR and CDR2 is FQNEAQ (reference sequence). The CDR3 nucleotides read TGTGCCAGCAGCTTTTATCTAGCGGAGAGCTACAATGAGCAGTTCTTC. Translating it yields CASSFYLAESYNEQFF. The variable domain in full, completed from reference TRBV7-9 and TRBJ2-1, reads DTGVSQNPRHKITKRGQNVTFRCDPISEHNRLYWYRQTLGQGPEFLTYFQNEAQLEKSRLLSDRFSAERPKGSFSTLEIQRTEQGDSAMYLCASSFYLAESYNEQFFGPGTRLTVL.

Worth noting for this clonotype: At one boundary the junction diverges from the germline segment, which might be a read error. The V gene is TRBV28, the J gene TRBJ1-1; TRBD1 is a possible D gene (5 bases). Germline CDR1 MDHEN, CDR2 SYDVKM. The CDR3 totals 15 residues. The CDR3 reads CASSLQGLMNTEAFF. CDR3 DNA sequence: TGTGCCAGCAGTTTACAGGGCCTCATGAACACTGAGGCTTTCTTT.

This clonotype has more than one count but fewer than ten. CDR3 sequence: CASSPGGARETQYF. The CDR3 nucleotides read TGTGCCAGTAGTCCCGGCGGTGCTCGGGAGACCCAGTACTTC. The chain links TRBV12-3 or TRBV12-4 to TRBJ2-7; unclear D gene. The J call could be wrong; TRBJ2-5 is a better fit for the DNA end. The CDR3 has 14 amino acids.

This rearrangement joins TRBV29-1 to TRBJ1-1; D ambiguous. The V gene lost 0 bases and the J gene lost 10 bases, with 6 bases spanning the gap. The CDR3 has 10 residues. Germline-derived CDR1 and CDR2 are SQVTM and ANQGSEA. Written as DNA, the CDR3 is TGCAGCGTTGAAGAGCTTCGAGCTTTCTTT. As protein: CSVEELRAFF.

V usage is TRBV24-1 and J usage is TRBJ2-5; tentative D call: TRBD2 (5 bases). Germline V gives CDR1 KGHDR, CDR2 SFDVKD. The CDR3 runs to 11 residues. Trimming shortened V by 5 bases and J by 9 bases, and 9 bases separated the two germline ends. The CDR3 region has the DNA TGTGCCACCAGTGCAGAGGAGGCCCAGTACTTC. This sequence encodes CATSAEEAQYF.

The rearrangement uses TRBV5-1 and TRBJ1-1, with no clear D. CDR3 length: 14 amino acids. Germline V lookup: CDR1 SGHRS, CDR2 YFSETQ. Trimming left V 2 bases short and J 1 base short, with 9 bases between. In DNA form, the CDR3 reads TGCGCCAGCAGCTTAAGGGCACGGAACACTGAAGCTTTCTTT. Protein: CASSLRARNTEAFF.

This clonotype has a count of ten or more. The CDR3 spells CASSLALYEQYF. As DNA, the CDR3 is TGTGCCAGCAGCTTAGCCCTATACGAGCAGTACTTC. J is TRBJ2-4 and V is TRBV7-2; D gene uncertain. The J call is uncertain, as TRBJ2-7 better fits the DNA end. Germline CDR1 SGHTA, CDR2 FQGNSA. CDR3 length: 12 residues.

The gene calls are TRBV5-6 and TRBJ2-7; TRBD2 matches 7 bases. Per the germline V gene, CDR1 is SGHDT and CDR2 is YYEEEE. J gave up 5 bases and V 4 bases, and 3 bases lay outside the gene matches. The CDR3 covers 12 residues. The CDR3 coding sequence is TGTGCCAGCAGCACGGGAGGCCACGAGCAGTACTTC. It yields the protein CASSTGGHEQYF.

The chain employs TRBV19 and TRBJ1-2, with D perhaps matching TRBD1 (5 bases). V was clipped by 9 bases and J by 7 bases, with 15 bases between them. The germline gives CDR1 LNHDA, CDR2 SQIVND (reference sequence). This CDR3 region has 12 residues. The CDR3 coding sequence is TGTGCCAGCCGGGACTCTGCTCTTGGCTACACCTTC. As protein: CASRDSALGYTF. Drawing the rest from reference TRBV19 and TRBJ1-2, the complete variable domain is DGGITQSPKYLFRKEGQNVTLSCEQNLNHDAMYWYRQDPGQGLRLIYYSQIVNDFQKGDIAEGYSVSREKKESFPLTVTSAQKNPTAFYLCASRDSALGYTFGSGTRLTVV.

V gene TRBV29-1 combines with J gene TRBJ2-3; possible D gene TRBD2, 5 bases. V dropped 1 base and J dropped 4 bases, with 15 bases sitting between them. The CDR3 totals 15 residues. Germline V gives CDR1 SQVTM, CDR2 ANQGSEA. This CDR3 is CSVEGSGSFPDTQYF. CDR3 DNA: TGCAGCGTTGAAGGAAGTGGGAGTTTCCCAGATACGCAGTATTTT.

The V gene is TRBV9, the J gene TRBJ2-1; 14 nucleotides align to TRBD2. J lost 8 bases, V lost 4 bases, and 8 bases had no gene match. Germline-derived CDR1 and CDR2 are SGDLS and YYNGEE. CDR3 length equals 16 residues. The CDR3 region is CASSLRLAGGSDEQFF. For the CDR3, the DNA is TGTGCCAGCAGCCTCCGACTAGCGGGAGGGTCCGATGAGCAGTTCTTC.

V gene TRBV4-3 combines with J gene TRBJ1-2; a weak D match, TRBD1 (5 bases). The V gene lost 1 base and the J gene lost 6 bases, with 9 bases spanning the gap. The CDR3 is made up of 13 amino acids. Germline CDR1 reads LGHNA; CDR2 reads YSLEER. The CDR3 bases are TGCGCCAGCAGCCAAGGTGCAGGGAATGGCTACACCTTC. Its translation: CASSQGAGNGYTF.